A single sample gave rise to the 20 T cell receptor beta chains below, sequenced in a study of shared clonotypes between healthy human individuals. Sequencing was performed with immunoSEQ multiplex PCR; in TCRdb, only in-frame clones are kept and a portion is missing. The sample carries some 2,500,000 clones, approximately 93% recorded once. Sequencing was done on a sample of naive CD4+ T cells from PBMCs. As to subset: CD45RA+ positively selected. The receptors were gathered from a man aged 18 to 29 in good health. Some clones in this sample may be carry-over from other donors' samples.

Concerning this clone itself: This sample includes further DNA sequences coding for the same CDR3. The J gene is TRBJ2-7, the V gene TRBV5-1; the D gene is possibly TRBD1 (5 bases). Germline V CDR1 and CDR2: SGHRS, YFSETQ. CDR3 size: 14 residues. Between the trimmed V and J ends, which lost 4 bases and 2 bases, there was a span of 13 bases. The CDR3, as DNA: TGCGCCAGCAGCCCCGGGCAGGGCCCCTACGAGCAGTACTTC. This gives the protein CASSPGQGPYEQYF.

The chain is built from TRBV28 and TRBJ1-4, with D hard to call. V lost 1 base, J lost 6 bases, and 12 bases lay in between. Germline CDR1 reads MDHEN; CDR2 reads SYDVKM. The CDR3 covers 15 residues. This CDR3 is CASSLFGRVYEKLFF. The CDR3 DNA follows: TGTGCCAGCAGTTTATTCGGAAGGGTTTATGAAAAACTGTTTTTT.

This clone appeared a single time. The chain combines TRBV28 with TRBJ2-1; D gene ambiguous. The V end lost 3 bases, the J end lost 0 bases, and 6 bases lay between the germline ends. There are 14 residues in the CDR3. Germline V gene lookup returns CDR1 MDHEN and CDR2 SYDVKM. CDR3 in amino acids: CASSFWGSYNEQFF. The CDR3 DNA follows: TGTGCCAGCAGTTTCTGGGGCTCCTACAATGAGCAGTTCTTC.

The CDR3 DNA reads as TGTGCCAGCAGTTTGGGACTAGCGGGAGGGCCACGCACAGATACGCAGTATTTT. Its translation: CASSLGLAGGPRTDTQYF. The genes are TRBV27 and TRBJ2-3; TRBD2 agrees at 16 bases. Unmatched junction bases numbered 4, after V lost 3 bases and J lost 1 base. CDR3 size: 18 residues. The V gene's germline CDR1 is MNHEY and CDR2 SMNVEV (reference sequence).

The chain couples TRBV28 to TRBJ2-5, with 13 bases fitting TRBD2. With V trimmed by 8 bases and J by 2 bases, 8 bases remained unmatched. Germline-derived CDR1 and CDR2 are MDHEN and SYDVKM. The CDR3 length is 16 residues. DNA of the CDR3: TGTGCCAGCGGACTAGCGGGGGCCGGCAGGCAAGAGACCCAGTACTTC. This sequence encodes CASGLAGAGRQETQYF.

The chain couples TRBV28 to TRBJ1-1, with D possibly matching TRBD1 (6 bases). Looked up from germline, CDR1 is MDHEN and CDR2 is SYDVKM. This CDR3 has 16 residues. Trimming cost V 7 bases and J 5 bases, with 23 bases left between them. The DNA of the CDR3 is TGTGCCAGCAACCCCGCGGGGGGGGCAGGGAGGACTGAAGCTTTCTTT. Amino acid sequence: CASNPAGGAGRTEAFF.

The chain uses TRBV19 and TRBJ2-5, with D unresolved. Deletions cut 4 bases from V and 2 bases from J, with 8 bases between. Germline V gene sequence: CDR1 LNHDA, CDR2 SQIVND (reference sequence). This CDR3 spans 13 amino acids. The DNA of the CDR3 is TGTGCCAGTAGTAACACTCGGCAAGAGACCCAGTACTTC. This encodes CASSNTRQETQYF.

In the case of this clone: Other DNA sequences of this sample code for an identical CDR3. The CDR3 region is CASSLARQGNTEAFF. CDR3 sequence (DNA): TGTGCCAGCAGCTTGGCAAGACAGGGGAACACTGAAGCTTTCTTT. This chain uses TRBV5-4 with TRBJ1-1, with 7 bases that match TRBD1. In germline, CDR1 is SGHNT, CDR2 YYREEE (reference sequence). The CDR3 length is 15 residues. The trim removed 0 bases at V and 1 base at J, leaving 3 bases unmatched.

The chain carries TRBV4-1 and TRBJ2-1; 10 bases match TRBD2. Germline V CDR1 and CDR2: MGHRA, YSYEKL. With 0 bases clipped from V and 3 bases from J, the junction kept 8 bases outside the gene matches. The CDR3 length is 18 residues. CDR3 nucleotide sequence: TGCGCCAGCAGCCAAGATAGTGCTAGCGGGAGTGTCTACAATGAGCAGTTCTTC. It codes for CASSQDSASGSVYNEQFF.

To note about this clone: The sample contains more than one DNA sequence encoding this CDR3. This chain joins TRBV7-9 and TRBJ2-5; D may be TRBD1 (5 bases). Trimming removed 5 bases from V and 2 bases from J, with 9 bases in between. The CDR3 is made up of 13 amino acids. Germline V gives CDR1 SEHNR, CDR2 FQNEAQ (reference sequence). The CDR3 spells CASSPTGQETQYF. The CDR3 region has the DNA TGTGCCAGCAGCCCTACAGGACAAGAGACCCAGTACTTC.

The J gene is TRBJ2-3, the V gene TRBV4-1; perhaps TRBD2 as D (5 bases). Germline CDR1 and CDR2: MGHRA and YSYEKL. This CDR3 spans 19 amino acids. The germline V and J ends were trimmed by 4 bases and 2 bases, with 25 bases remaining between them. The CDR3 DNA reads TGCGCCAGCAGCCCCACTTGGGCCCCCCGGCGCCGGGACACAGATACGCAGTATTTT. It is translated as CASSPTWAPRRRDTDTQYF.

The chain is built from TRBV25-1 and TRBJ1-2; D gene unclear. The CDR3 is 13 amino acids. Germline CDR1 reads MGHDK; CDR2 reads SYGVNS. V was trimmed by 5 bases and J by 0 bases, leaving 7 bases between them. CDR3: CASSRQPNYGYTF. CDR3 bases: TGTGCCAGCAGTCGGCAGCCTAACTATGGCTACACCTTC.

This chain joins TRBV9 and TRBJ2-7; TRBD2 might be the D (5 bases). Per germline, CDR1 SGDLS and CDR2 YYNGEE. This CDR3 spans 15 amino acids. The V and J ends lost 6 bases and 4 bases respectively, with 20 bases between them. The CDR3 sequence: CASNLDGSPVYEQYF. The CDR3 nucleotides are TGTGCCAGCAACCTCGATGGGAGCCCCGTGTACGAGCAGTACTTC.

The chain recombines TRBV5-4 with TRBJ1-1, with 7 bases fitting TRBD1. Germline CDR1 SGHNT, CDR2 YYREEE (reference sequence). Losses at the gene ends were 4 bases for V and 2 bases for J; bases not matched to a gene: 8. CDR3 length equals 15 residues. The CDR3 spells CASSRDSGENTEAFF. CDR3 in DNA: TGTGCCAGCAGCCGGGACAGCGGGGAAAACACTGAAGCTTTCTTT. Full variable domain (remainder filled in from reference TRBV5-4 and TRBJ1-1): ETGVTQSPTHLIKTRGQQVTLRCSSQSGHNTVSWYQQALGQGPQFIFQYYREEENGRGNFPPRFSGLQFPNYSSELNVNALELDDSALYLCASSRDSGENTEAFFGQGTRLTVV.

A single count supports this clone. This sequence joins TRBV29-1 and TRBJ2-3, with unresolved D. Germline CDR1 and CDR2: SQVTM and ANQGSEA. Trimming cost V 3 bases and J 1 base, with 11 bases left between them. The CDR3 is 14 residues long. The CDR3 DNA reads TGCAGCGTTGATGTGAGATTAGGCACAGATACGCAGTATTTT. This sequence encodes CSVDVRLGTDTQYF.

This clone appeared once. One end of the junction is discordant with germline, which a read error may explain. The chain employs TRBV5-6 and TRBJ2-1, with TRBD2 matching 12 bases. The CDR3 loop spans 12 amino acids. CDR1 and CDR2 (germline): SGHDT, YYEEEE. CDR3 in DNA: TGTGCCAGCAGCCAGCGGACTAGCGGGAAACTCTTC. Encoded protein: CASSQRTSGKLF.

The chain employs TRBV7-6 and TRBJ2-2; 8 bases agree with TRBD2. This CDR3 contains 15 residues. Germline CDR1 reads SGHVS; CDR2 reads FNYEAQ. The V and J ends lost 5 bases and 7 bases, in that order; junction bases with no gene match: 9. DNA of the CDR3: TGTGCCAGCAGCCCCAAGCGGGAGTTGATCGGGGAGCTGTTTTTT. Translation: CASSPKRELIGELFF.

The chain joins TRBV7-9 to TRBJ2-7; D ambiguous. The ends were cut back, 1 base at V and 1 base at J, with 11 bases in the middle. The germline CDR1 and CDR2 sequences are SEHNR and FQNEAQ (reference sequence). The CDR3 consists of 15 residues. CDR3: CASSLVWGESYEQYF. The CDR3 bases are TGTGCCAGCAGCTTAGTTTGGGGTGAATCCTACGAGCAGTACTTC.

The chain carries TRBV5-1 and TRBJ2-3, with 11 bases aligning to TRBD2. V dropped 4 bases and J dropped 0; count of bases not matched to a gene: 7. Germline V gene data show CDR1 as SGHRS and CDR2 as YFSETQ. The CDR3 is made up of 17 amino acids. CDR3 bases: TGCGCCAGCAGCGTGGGACTAGCGGAATCAAGCACAGATACGCAGTATTTT. Translated: CASSVGLAESSTDTQYF.

The chain has TRBV4-2 and TRBJ2-2; D gene unclear. Between the trimmed V and J ends, which lost 0 bases and 5 bases, there was a span of 13 bases. The CDR3 runs 16 residues. Germline CDR1 LGHNA, CDR2 YNFKEQ. CDR3 in DNA: TGTGCCAGCAGCCAAGAGACCGGTCGAGCGACCGGGGAGCTGTTTTTT. Its translation: CASSQETGRATGELFF.